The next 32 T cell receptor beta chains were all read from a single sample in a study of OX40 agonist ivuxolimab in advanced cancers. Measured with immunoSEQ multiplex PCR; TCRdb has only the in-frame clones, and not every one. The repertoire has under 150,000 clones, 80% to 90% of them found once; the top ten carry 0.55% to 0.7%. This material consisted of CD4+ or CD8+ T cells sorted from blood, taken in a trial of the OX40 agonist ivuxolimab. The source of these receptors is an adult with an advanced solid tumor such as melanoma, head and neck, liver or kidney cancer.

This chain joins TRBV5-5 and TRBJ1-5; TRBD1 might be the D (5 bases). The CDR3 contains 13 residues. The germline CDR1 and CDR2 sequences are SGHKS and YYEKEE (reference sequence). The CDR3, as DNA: TGTGCGTCTAGTTGGGGGGTGGATCAGCCCCAGCATTTT. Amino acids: CASSWGVDQPQHF.

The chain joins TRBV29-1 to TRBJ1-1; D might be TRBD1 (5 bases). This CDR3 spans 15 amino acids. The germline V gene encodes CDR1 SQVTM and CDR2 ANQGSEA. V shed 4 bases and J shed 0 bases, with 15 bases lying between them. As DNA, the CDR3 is TGCAGCGTTGGACATGGGGCTGGTATGAACACTGAAGCTTTCTTT. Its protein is CSVGHGAGMNTEAFF.

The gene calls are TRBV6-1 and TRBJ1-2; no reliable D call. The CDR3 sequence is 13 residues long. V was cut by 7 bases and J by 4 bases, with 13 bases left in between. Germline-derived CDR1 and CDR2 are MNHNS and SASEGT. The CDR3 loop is CASKVSSGYGYTF. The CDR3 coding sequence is TGTGCCAGCAAAGTTTCCTCCGGCTATGGCTACACCTTC.

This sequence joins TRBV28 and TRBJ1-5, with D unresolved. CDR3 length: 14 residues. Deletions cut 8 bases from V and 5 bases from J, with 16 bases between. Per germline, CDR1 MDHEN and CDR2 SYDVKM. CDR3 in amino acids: CASASPGLDQPQHF. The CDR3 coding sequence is TGTGCCAGCGCCTCTCCGGGGTTGGATCAGCCCCAGCATTTT.

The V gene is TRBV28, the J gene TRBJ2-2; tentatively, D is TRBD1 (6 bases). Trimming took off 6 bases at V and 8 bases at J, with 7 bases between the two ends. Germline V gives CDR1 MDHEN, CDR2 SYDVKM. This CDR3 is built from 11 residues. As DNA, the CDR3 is TGTGCCAGCAGCGGACAGGGGGAGCTGTTTTTT. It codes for CASSGQGELFF. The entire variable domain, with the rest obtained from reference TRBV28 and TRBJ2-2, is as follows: DVKVTQSSRYLVKRTGEKVFLECVQDMDHENMFWYRQDPGLGLRLIYFSYDVKMKEKGDIPEGYSVSREKKERFSLILESASTNQTSMYLCASSGQGELFFGEGSRLTVL.

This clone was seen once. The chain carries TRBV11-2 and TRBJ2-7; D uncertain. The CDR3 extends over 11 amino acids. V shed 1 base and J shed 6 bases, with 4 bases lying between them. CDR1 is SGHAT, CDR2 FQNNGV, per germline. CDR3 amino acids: CASSLVSEQYF. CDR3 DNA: TGTGCCAGCAGCTTAGTCTCCGAGCAGTACTTC.

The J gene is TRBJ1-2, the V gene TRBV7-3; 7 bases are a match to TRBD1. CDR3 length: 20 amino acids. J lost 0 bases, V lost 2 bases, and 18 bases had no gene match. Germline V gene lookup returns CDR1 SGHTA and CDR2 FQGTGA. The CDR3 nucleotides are TGTGCCAGCAGCTTATATGCGGCGCACGGGACAGATAAAACTAACTATGGCTACACCTTC. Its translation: CASSLYAAHGTDKTNYGYTF.

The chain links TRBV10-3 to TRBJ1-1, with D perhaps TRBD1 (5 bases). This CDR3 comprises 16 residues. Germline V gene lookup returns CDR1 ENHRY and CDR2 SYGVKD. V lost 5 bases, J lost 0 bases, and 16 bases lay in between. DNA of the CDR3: TGTGCCATCAGTCCTAAGGGGCAAAGTATGAACACTGAAGCTTTCTTT. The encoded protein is CAISPKGQSMNTEAFF.

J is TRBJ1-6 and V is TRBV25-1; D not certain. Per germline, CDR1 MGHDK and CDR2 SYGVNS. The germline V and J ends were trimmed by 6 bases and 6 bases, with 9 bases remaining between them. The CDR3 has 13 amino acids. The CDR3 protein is CASRGGGNSPLHF. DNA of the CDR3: TGTGCCAGCAGAGGTGGTGGTAATTCACCCCTCCACTTT.

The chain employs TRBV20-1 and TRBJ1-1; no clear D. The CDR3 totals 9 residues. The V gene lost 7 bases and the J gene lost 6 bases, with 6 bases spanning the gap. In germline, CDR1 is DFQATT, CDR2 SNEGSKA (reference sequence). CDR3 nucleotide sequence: TGCAGTGTTCAGCCTGAAGCTTTCTTT. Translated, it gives CSVQPEAFF.

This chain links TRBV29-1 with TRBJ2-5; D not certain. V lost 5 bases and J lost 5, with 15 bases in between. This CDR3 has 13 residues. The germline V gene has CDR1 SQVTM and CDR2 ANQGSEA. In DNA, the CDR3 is TGCAGCGTTCAAGCTCTATTGGGGGAGACCCAGTACTTC. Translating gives CSVQALLGETQYF. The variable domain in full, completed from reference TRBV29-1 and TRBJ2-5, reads SAVISQKPSRDICQRGTSLTIQCQVDSQVTMMFWYRQQPGQSLTLIATANQGSEATYESGFVIDKFPISRPNLTFSTLTVSNMSPEDSSIYLCSVQALLGETQYFGPGTRLLVL.

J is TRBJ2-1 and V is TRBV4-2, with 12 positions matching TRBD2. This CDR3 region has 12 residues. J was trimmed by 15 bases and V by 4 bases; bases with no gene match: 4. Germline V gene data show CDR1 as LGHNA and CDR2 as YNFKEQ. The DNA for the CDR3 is TGTGCCAGCAGCCCGACTAGCGGGGGACCGTTCTTC. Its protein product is CASSPTSGGPFF.

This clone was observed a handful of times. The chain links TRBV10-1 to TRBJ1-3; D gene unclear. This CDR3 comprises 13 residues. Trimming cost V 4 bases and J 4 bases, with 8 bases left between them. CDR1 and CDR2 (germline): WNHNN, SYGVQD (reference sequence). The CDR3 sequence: CASSGGRGNTIYF. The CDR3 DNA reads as TGCGCCAGCAGTGGAGGGAGAGGAAACACCATATATTTT.

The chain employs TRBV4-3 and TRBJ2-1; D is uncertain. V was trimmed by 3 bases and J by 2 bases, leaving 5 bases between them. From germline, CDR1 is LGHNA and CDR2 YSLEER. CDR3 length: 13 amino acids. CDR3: CASSQNPYNEQFF. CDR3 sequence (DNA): TGCGCCAGCAGCCAGAACCCCTACAATGAGCAGTTCTTC.

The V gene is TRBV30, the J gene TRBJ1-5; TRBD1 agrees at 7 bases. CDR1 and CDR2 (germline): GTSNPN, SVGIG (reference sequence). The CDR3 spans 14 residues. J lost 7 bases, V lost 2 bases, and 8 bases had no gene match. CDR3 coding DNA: TGTGCCTGGAGTCAAGGGGGCGCGAGGCAGCCCCAGCATTTT. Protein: CAWSQGGARQPQHF.

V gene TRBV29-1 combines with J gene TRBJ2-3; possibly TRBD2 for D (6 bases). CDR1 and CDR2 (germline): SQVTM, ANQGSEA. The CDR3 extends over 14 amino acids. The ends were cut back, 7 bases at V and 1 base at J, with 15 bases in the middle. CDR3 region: CSAGMGGGTDTQYF. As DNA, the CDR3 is TGCAGCGCCGGCATGGGGGGAGGCACAGATACGCAGTATTTT.

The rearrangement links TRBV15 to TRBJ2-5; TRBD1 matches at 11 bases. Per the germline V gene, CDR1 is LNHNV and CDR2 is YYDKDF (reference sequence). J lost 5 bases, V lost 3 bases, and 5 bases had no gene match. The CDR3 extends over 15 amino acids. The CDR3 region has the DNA TGTGCCACCAGCAGGGGACAGGGGGGGATGGAGACCCAGTACTTC. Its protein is CATSRGQGGMETQYF.

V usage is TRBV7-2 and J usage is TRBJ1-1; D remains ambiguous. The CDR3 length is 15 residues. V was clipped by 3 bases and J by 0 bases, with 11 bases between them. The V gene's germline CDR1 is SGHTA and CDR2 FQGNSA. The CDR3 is CASSFRVGMNTEAFF. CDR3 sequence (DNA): TGTGCCAGCAGCTTTAGGGTAGGGATGAACACTGAAGCTTTCTTT.

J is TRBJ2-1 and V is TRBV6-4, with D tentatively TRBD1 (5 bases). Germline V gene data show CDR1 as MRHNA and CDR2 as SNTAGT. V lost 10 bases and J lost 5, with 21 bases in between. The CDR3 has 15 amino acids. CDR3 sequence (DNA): TGTGCCACCCGGCATTATCAGGGCCCGAACAATGAGCAGTTCTTC. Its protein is CATRHYQGPNNEQFF.

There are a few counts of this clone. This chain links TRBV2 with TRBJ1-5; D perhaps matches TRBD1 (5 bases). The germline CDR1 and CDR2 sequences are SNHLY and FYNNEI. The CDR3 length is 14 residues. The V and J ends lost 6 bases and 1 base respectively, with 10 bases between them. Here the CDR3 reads CASRAGFSNQPQHF. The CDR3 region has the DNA TGTGCCAGCAGAGCAGGGTTCAGCAATCAGCCCCAGCATTTT.

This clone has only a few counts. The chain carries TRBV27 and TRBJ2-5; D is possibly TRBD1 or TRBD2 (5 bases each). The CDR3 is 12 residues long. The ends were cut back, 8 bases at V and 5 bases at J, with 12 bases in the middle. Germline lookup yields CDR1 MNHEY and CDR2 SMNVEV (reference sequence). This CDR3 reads CASGMGVETQYF. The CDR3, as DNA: TGTGCCAGCGGGATGGGGGTGGAGACCCAGTACTTC.

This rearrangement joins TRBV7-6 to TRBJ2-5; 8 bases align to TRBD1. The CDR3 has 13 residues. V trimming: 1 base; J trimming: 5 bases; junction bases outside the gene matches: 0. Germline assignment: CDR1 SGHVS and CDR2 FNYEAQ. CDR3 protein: CASSLGTGETQYF. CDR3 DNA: TGTGCCAGCAGCTTAGGGACAGGGGAGACCCAGTACTTC. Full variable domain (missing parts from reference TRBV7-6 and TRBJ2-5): GAGVSQSPRYKVTKRGQDVALRCDPISGHVSLYWYRQALGQGPEFLTYFNYEAQQDKSGLPNDRFSAERPEGSISTLTIQRTEQRDSAMYRCASSLGTGETQYFGPGTRLLVL.

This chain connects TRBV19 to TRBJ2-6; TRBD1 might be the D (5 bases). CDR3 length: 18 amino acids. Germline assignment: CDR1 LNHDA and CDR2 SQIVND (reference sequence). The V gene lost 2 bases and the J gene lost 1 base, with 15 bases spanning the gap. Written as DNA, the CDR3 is TGTGCCAGTAGTATACGCCACGGCAGGGCTTCTGGGGCCAACGTCCTGACTTTC. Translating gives CASSIRHGRASGANVLTF.

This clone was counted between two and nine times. CDR3 loop: CASSSPTGNYGYTF. CDR3 DNA: TGTGCCAGCAGTTCCCCGACAGGGAACTATGGCTACACCTTC. This chain links TRBV6-5 with TRBJ1-2; 7 bases match TRBD1. The V gene end was trimmed by 4 bases and the J gene end by 2 bases; junction bases not matched to a gene: 4. The CDR3 is 14 amino acids. Germline V gene lookup returns CDR1 MNHEY and CDR2 SVGAGI.

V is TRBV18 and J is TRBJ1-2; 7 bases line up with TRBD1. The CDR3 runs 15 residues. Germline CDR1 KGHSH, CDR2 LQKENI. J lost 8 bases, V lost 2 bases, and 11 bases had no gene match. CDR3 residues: CASSPGQEEPGGYTF. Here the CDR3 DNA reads TGTGCCAGCTCACCAGGACAGGAAGAACCAGGGGGCTACACCTTC.

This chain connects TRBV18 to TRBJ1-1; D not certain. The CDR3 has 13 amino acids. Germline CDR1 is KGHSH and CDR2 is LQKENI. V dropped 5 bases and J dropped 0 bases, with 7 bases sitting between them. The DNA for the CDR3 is TGTGCCAGCTCAACAGACTTGAACACTGAAGCTTTCTTT. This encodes CASSTDLNTEAFF.

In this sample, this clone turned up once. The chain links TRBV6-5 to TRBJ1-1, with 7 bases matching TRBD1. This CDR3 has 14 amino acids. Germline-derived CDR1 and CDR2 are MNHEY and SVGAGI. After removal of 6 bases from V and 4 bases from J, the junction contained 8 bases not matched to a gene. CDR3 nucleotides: TGTGCCAGCAGCCGCCAGGGGGGGGCCACTGAAGCTTTCTTT. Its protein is CASSRQGGATEAFF.

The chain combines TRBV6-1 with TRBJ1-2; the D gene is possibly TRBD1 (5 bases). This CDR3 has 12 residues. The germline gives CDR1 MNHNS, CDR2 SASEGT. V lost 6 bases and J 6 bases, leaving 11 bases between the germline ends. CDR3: CASSRDGDGYTF. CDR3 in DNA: TGTGCCAGCAGCCGGGACGGGGATGGCTACACCTTC.

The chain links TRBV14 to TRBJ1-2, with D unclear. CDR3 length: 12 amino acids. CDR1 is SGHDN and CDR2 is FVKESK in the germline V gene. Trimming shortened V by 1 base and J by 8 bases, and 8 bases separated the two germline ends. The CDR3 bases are TGTGCCAGCAGCCAAGCGGCGCGGGGCTACACCTTC. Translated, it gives CASSQAARGYTF.

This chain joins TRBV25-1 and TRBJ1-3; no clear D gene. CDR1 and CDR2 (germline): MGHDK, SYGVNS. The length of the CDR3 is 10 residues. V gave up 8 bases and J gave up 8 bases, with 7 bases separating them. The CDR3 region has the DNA TGTGCCAGCCAACGGGACACCATATATTTT. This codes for CASQRDTIYF.

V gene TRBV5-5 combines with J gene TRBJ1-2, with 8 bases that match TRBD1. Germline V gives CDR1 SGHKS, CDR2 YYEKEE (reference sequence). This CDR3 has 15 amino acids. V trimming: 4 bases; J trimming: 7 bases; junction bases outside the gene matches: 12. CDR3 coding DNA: TGTGCCAGCAGCCTGCGACAGGGGCAGGTTCGTGGCTACACCTTC. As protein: CASSLRQGQVRGYTF. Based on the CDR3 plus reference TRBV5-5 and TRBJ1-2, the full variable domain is DAGVTQSPTHLIKTRGQQVTLRCSPISGHKSVSWYQQVLGQGPQFIFQYYEKEERGRGNFPDRFSARQFPNYSSELNVNALLLGDSALYLCASSLRQGQVRGYTFGSGTRLTVV.

In DNA, the CDR3 is TGTGCCAGCGACAGGTCGGAGACTGAAGCTTTCTTT. It encodes CASDRSETEAFF. J is TRBJ1-1 and V is TRBV6-6; a weak D match, TRBD1 (6 bases). The CDR3 extends over 12 amino acids. The germline V gene has CDR1 MNHNY and CDR2 SVGAGI (reference sequence). Between the trimmed V and J ends, which lost 8 bases and 5 bases, there was a span of 12 bases.